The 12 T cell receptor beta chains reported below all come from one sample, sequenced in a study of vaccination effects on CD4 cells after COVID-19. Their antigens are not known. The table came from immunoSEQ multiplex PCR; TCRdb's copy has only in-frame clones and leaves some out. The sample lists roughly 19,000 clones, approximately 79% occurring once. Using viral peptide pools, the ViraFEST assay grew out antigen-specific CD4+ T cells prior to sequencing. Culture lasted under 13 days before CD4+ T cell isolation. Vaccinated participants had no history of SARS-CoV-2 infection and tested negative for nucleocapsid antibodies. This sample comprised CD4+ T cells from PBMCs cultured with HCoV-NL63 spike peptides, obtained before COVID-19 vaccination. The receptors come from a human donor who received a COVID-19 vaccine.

The CDR3: CSALKPGTGERYTF. The CDR3, as DNA: TGCAGCGCCCTAAAGCCAGGGACAGGGGAGCGCTACACCTTC. The chain uses TRBV29-1 and TRBJ1-2; 10 bases are shared with TRBD1. This CDR3 region has 14 residues. The germline CDR1 and CDR2 sequences are SQVTM and ANQGSEA. J lost 9 bases, V lost 7 bases, and 14 bases had no gene match.

The CDR3 coding sequence is TGTGCCAGCTCAACACAGGGGAACACTGAAGCTTTCTTT. It is translated as CASSTQGNTEAFF. The V and J genes are TRBV18 and TRBJ1-1; TRBD1 might be the D (6 bases). Per the germline V gene, CDR1 is KGHSH and CDR2 is LQKENI. Deletions cut 5 bases from V and 1 base from J, with 8 bases between. This CDR3 spans 13 amino acids.

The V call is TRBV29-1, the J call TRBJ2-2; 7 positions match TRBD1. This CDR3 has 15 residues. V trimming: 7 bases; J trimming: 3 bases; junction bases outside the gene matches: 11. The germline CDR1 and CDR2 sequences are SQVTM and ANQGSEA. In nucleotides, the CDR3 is TGCAGCGGCAAGAAGGGGGCGGTCGACACCGGGGAGCTGTTTTTT. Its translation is CSGKKGAVDTGELFF.

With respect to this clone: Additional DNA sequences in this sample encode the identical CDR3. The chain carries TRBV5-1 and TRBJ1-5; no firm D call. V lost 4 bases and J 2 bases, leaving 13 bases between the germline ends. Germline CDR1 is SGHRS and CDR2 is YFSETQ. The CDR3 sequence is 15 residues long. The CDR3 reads CASSLGPLGNQPQHF. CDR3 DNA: TGCGCCAGCAGCCTTGGACCCCTAGGCAATCAGCCCCAGCATTTT.

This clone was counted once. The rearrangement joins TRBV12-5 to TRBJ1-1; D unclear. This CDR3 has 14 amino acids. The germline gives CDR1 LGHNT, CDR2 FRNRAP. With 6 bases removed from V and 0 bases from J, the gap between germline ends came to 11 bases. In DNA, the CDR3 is TGTGCTAGTGGCGAGACACGGATGAACACTGAAGCTTTCTTT. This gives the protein CASGETRMNTEAFF. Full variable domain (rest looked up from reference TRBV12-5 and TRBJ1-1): DARVTQTPRHKVTEMGQEVTMRCQPILGHNTVFWYRQTMMQGLELLAYFRNRAPLDDSGMPKDRFSAEMPDATLATLKIQPSEPRDSAVYFCASGETRMNTEAFFGQGTRLTVV.

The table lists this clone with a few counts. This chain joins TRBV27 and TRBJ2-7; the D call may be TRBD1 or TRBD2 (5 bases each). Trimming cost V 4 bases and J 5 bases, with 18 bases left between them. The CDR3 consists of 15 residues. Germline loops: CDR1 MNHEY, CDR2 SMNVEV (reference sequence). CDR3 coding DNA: TGTGCCAGCAGTTCGAAGGGACGATTTCAGAACGAGCAGTACTTC. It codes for CASSSKGRFQNEQYF.

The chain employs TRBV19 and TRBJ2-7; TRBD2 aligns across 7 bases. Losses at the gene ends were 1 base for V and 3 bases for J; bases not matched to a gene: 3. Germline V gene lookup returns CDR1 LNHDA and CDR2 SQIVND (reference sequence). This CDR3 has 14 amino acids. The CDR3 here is CASSIGLADYEQYF. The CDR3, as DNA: TGTGCCAGTAGTATAGGGCTAGCGGACTACGAGCAGTACTTC. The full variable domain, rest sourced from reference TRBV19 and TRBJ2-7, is DGGITQSPKYLFRKEGQNVTLSCEQNLNHDAMYWYRQDPGQGLRLIYYSQIVNDFQKGDIAEGYSVSREKKESFPLTVTSAQKNPTAFYLCASSIGLADYEQYFGPGTRLTVT.

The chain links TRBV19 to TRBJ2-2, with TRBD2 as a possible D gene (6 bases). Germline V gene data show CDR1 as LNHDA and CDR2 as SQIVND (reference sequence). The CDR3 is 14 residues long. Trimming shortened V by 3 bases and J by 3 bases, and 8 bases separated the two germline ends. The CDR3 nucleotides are TGTGCCAGTAGTATGCCGGGGGACACCGGGGAGCTGTTTTTT. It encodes CASSMPGDTGELFF.

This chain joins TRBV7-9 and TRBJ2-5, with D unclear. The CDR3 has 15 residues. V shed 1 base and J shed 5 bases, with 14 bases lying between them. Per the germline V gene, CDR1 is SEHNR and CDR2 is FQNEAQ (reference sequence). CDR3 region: CASSLVGPRYETQYF. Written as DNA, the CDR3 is TGTGCCAGCAGCTTAGTTGGACCCAGGTACGAGACCCAGTACTTC.

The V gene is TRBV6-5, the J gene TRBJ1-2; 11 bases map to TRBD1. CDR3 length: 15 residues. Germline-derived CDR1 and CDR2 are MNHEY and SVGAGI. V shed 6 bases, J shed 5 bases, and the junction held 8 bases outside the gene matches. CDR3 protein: CASRIGTGGMYGYTF. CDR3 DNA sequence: TGTGCCAGCAGAATAGGGACAGGGGGAATGTATGGCTACACCTTC.

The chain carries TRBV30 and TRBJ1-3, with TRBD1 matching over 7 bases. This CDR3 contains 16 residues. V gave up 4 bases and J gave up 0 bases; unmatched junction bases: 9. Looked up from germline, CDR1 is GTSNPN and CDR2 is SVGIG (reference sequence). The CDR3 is CAWKTPGQISGNTIYF. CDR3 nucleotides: TGTGCCTGGAAAACTCCGGGACAGATCTCTGGAAACACCATATATTTT. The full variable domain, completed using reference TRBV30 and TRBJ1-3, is SQTIHQWPATLVQPVGSPLSLECTVEGTSNPNLYWYRQAAGRGLQLLFYSVGIGQISSEVPQNLSASRPQDRQFILSSKKLLLSDSGFYLCAWKTPGQISGNTIYFGEGSWLTVV.

The CDR3 DNA reads as TGTGCCAGTAGTATCTACAATGAGCAGTTCTTC. Encoded protein: CASSIYNEQFF. V is TRBV19 and J is TRBJ2-1; D gene uncertain. Trimming stripped 3 bases from V and 3 bases from J, with 0 bases between. Germline V gives CDR1 LNHDA, CDR2 SQIVND (reference sequence). The CDR3 has 11 amino acids.